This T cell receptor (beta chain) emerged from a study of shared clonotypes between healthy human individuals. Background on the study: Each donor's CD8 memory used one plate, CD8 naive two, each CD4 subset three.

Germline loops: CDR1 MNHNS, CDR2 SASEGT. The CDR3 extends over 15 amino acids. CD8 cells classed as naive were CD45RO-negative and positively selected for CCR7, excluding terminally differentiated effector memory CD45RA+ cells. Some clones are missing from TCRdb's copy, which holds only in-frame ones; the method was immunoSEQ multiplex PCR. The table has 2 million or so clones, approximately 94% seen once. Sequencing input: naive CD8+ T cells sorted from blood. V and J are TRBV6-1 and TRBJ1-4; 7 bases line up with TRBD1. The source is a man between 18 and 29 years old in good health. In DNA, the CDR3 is TGTGCTGGGGACAGTAAGGCTATCAAGGTTGAAAAACTGTTTTTT. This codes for CAGDSKAIKVEKLFF.